What follows are 14 T cell receptor beta chains derived from one specimen sequenced in a study of neurological immune-mediated disorders. TCRdb passed the 5' RACE reads through MiXCR, listing each CDR3 protein once. In the table there are about 88,000 distinct CDR3 sequences, around 3.3% of which are singletons. The sample taken for sequencing was PBMCs. These receptors were obtained from a woman aged 18 to 35 with multiple sclerosis.

There are many counts of this clonotype. The gene calls are TRBV5-1 and TRBJ1-1; the D is unclear. V lost 0 bases to trimming and J lost 6 bases, with 9 bases between them. The CDR3 extends over 13 amino acids. Germline values: CDR1 SGHRS, CDR2 YFSETQ. The CDR3 region has the DNA TGCGCCAGCAGCTTGGAAGGGTCCCCTGAAGCTTTCTTT. Amino acids: CASSLEGSPEAFF.

This clonotype appeared many times. This chain links TRBV20-1 with TRBJ2-7; TRBD1 is a possible D gene (5 bases). Between the trimmed V and J ends, which lost 3 bases and 0 bases, there was a span of 18 bases. The CDR3 totals 16 residues. Germline values: CDR1 DFQATT, CDR2 SNEGSKA (reference sequence). The CDR3, as DNA: TGCAGTGCTAGGGGGATGACGGGTAGGGGCTCCTACGAGCAGTACTTC. Protein: CSARGMTGRGSYEQYF.

This clonotype was recorded at least ten times. The chain uses TRBV6-5 and TRBJ1-1, with D possibly TRBD1 on 6 matching bases. The germline V and J ends were trimmed by 6 bases and 0 bases, with 17 bases remaining between them. Per the germline V gene, CDR1 is MNHEY and CDR2 is SVGAGI. The CDR3 contains 16 residues. CDR3: CASSRTYDRMNTEAFF. CDR3 sequence (DNA): TGTGCCAGCAGCCGAACATACGACAGGATGAACACTGAAGCTTTCTTT.

In this sample, this clonotype turned up a few times. The rearrangement joins TRBV20-1 to TRBJ2-1; no reliable D call. Trimming took off 5 bases at V and 5 bases at J, with 16 bases between the two ends. CDR1 and CDR2 (germline): DFQATT, SNEGSKA (reference sequence). The CDR3 length is 14 residues. The CDR3 DNA reads TGCAGTGCTCCGAAACCCCCTATAAACAATGAGCAGTTCTTC. Amino acid sequence: CSAPKPPINNEQFF.

The table lists this clonotype with many counts. V usage is TRBV12-3 or TRBV12-4 and J usage is TRBJ2-3, with D tentatively TRBD1 (5 bases). V shed 6 bases and J shed 7 bases, with 23 bases lying between them. There are 16 residues in the CDR3. This CDR3 reads CASSPLDFRDGNTQYF. CDR3 nucleotide sequence: TGTGCCAGCAGCCCCCTTGACTTCAGGGATGGAAATACGCAGTATTTT.

This clonotype was counted many times. The chain recombines TRBV20-1 with TRBJ2-1; TRBD2 agrees at 7 bases. V lost 5 bases to trimming and J lost 3 bases; unmatched junction nucleotides: 7. The CDR3 runs to 14 residues. Germline V CDR1 and CDR2: DFQATT, SNEGSKA (reference sequence). This CDR3 reads CSALRPSGYNEQFF. CDR3 DNA sequence: TGCAGTGCTCTTCGTCCTAGCGGCTACAATGAGCAGTTCTTC.

This clonotype was recorded many times. The chain recombines TRBV5-1 with TRBJ2-2; D gene ambiguous. CDR1 and CDR2 from the germline V gene are SGHRS and YFSETQ. V lost 6 bases to trimming and J lost 2 bases, with 11 bases between them. This CDR3 contains 14 residues. This CDR3 is CASKGLSNTGELFF. CDR3 coding DNA: TGCGCCAGCAAAGGGTTGAGCAACACCGGGGAGCTGTTTTTT. Using reference TRBV5-1 and TRBJ2-2 for the parts outside the CDR3, the full variable domain is KAGVTQTPRYLIKTRGQQVTLSCSPISGHRSVSWYQQTPGQGLQFLFEYFSETQRNKGNFPGRFSGRQFSNSRSEMNVSTLELGDSALYLCASKGLSNTGELFFGEGSRLTVL.

This clonotype appeared a few times. This rearrangement joins TRBV20-1 to TRBJ2-6, with a weak D call TRBD2 (5 bases). The V end lost 3 bases, the J end lost 0 bases, and 18 bases lay between the germline ends. The CDR3 loop spans 18 amino acids. Germline CDR1 and CDR2: DFQATT and SNEGSKA (reference sequence). The CDR3 nucleotides are TGCAGTGCTAGGAGCTGGACGGGTGAGGGCTCTGGGGCCAACGTCCTGACTTTC. This sequence encodes CSARSWTGEGSGANVLTF.

This clonotype has ten or more counts. V gene TRBV20-1 combines with J gene TRBJ1-6; D remains unclear. The CDR3 consists of 13 residues. The V gene lost 1 base and the J gene lost 10 bases, with 11 bases spanning the gap. CDR1 is DFQATT and CDR2 is SNEGSKA in the germline V gene (reference sequence). In nucleotides, the CDR3 is TGCAGTGCTAGAGGCACAGATATATCACCCCTCCACTTT. It translates to CSARGTDISPLHF.

CDR3 bases: TGTGCCAGCAGCCAGGATAGCGGGACTAATGAGCAGTTCTTC. Protein: CASSQDSGTNEQFF. The V and J genes are TRBV3-1 and TRBJ2-1; 8 bases match TRBD2. The CDR3 is made up of 14 amino acids. Trimming took 3 bases from V and 7 from J; bases not matched to a gene: 5. Looked up from germline, CDR1 is LGHDT and CDR2 is YNNKEL (reference sequence).

This clonotype was counted many times. The chain employs TRBV20-1 and TRBJ2-3, with D unclear. The CDR3 is 15 amino acids. The V and J ends lost 5 bases and 0 bases respectively, with 15 bases between them. Germline V gene sequence: CDR1 DFQATT, CDR2 SNEGSKA (reference sequence). The DNA for the CDR3 is TGCAGTGCTCCACAATCCCGAACGAGCACAGATACGCAGTATTTT. Translating it yields CSAPQSRTSTDTQYF.

Many counts were recorded for this clonotype. CDR3 DNA sequence: TGTGCCAGCAGCTTAGGGTGGCGGAAGAACACTGAAGCTTTCTTT. This gives the protein CASSLGWRKNTEAFF. The chain has TRBV7-8 and TRBJ1-1; D is ambiguous. The length of the CDR3 is 15 residues. V lost 1 base and J 1 base, leaving 10 bases between the germline ends. The germline V gene has CDR1 SGHVS and CDR2 FQNEAQ. The whole variable domain, remainder taken from reference TRBV7-8 and TRBJ1-1, is GAGVSQSPRYKVAKRGQDVALRCDPISGHVSLFWYQQALGQGPEFLTYFQNEAQLDKSGLPSDRFFAERPEGSVSTLKIQRTQQEDSAVYLCASSLGWRKNTEAFFGQGTRLTVV.

This clonotype was recorded a few times. A much larger clone sits a single nucleotide away, making a read error possible. The rearrangement joins TRBV10-3 to TRBJ2-3; possible D gene TRBD1, 6 bases. The germline V gene has CDR1 ENHRY and CDR2 SYGVKD. This CDR3 comprises 13 residues. As DNA, the CDR3 is TGTGCCACGACAGGACAAGGCACAGATAAGCAGTATTTT. Translating gives CATTGQGTDKQYF.

In this sample, this clonotype turned up many times. J is TRBJ2-2 and V is TRBV6-6; 11 bases are a match to TRBD2. V trimming: 8 bases; J trimming: 2 bases; junction bases outside the gene matches: 4. This CDR3 region has 15 residues. The germline V gene encodes CDR1 MNHNY and CDR2 SVGAGI (reference sequence). This chain's CDR3 is CASDGTSGNTGELFF. For the CDR3, the DNA is TGTGCCAGCGACGGGACTAGCGGAAACACCGGGGAGCTGTTTTTT.